Described below is a single T cell receptor (beta chain) sequence and its context. Its antigen remains unidentified. A TCRbeta library incorporating unique molecular identifiers was prepared. Each CDR3 protein gets one entry after TCRdb re-called the PCR reads with MiXCR. The sample comprises roughly 310,000 distinct CDR3 sequences, 23% of which are singletons, and roughly 11% rests with the top ten. These data originate in a study of T-cell reconstitution after alpha-beta-depleted transplantation in children. Whole-study results and caveats: From newly produced T cells came most of the T-cell counts and diversity one year after transplant. It was reported that alpha-beta T cells came from several hundred expanded graft clones (about two months after transplant).

The CDR3 spans 15 residues. CDR1 and CDR2 from the germline V gene are MNHEY and SMNVEV (reference sequence). J was trimmed by 6 bases and V by 7 bases; bases with no gene match: 11. The V gene is TRBV27, the J gene TRBJ2-1; TRBD2 agrees at 8 bases. This sequence was found in a male patient aged 5 to 17 who had a stem cell transplant for acute lymphoblastic leukemia, so the T cells may come from the graft donor. The sample here was PBMCs, mostly from graft donor cells, taken 180 days after TCRalphabeta/CD19-depleted stem cell transplant. The CDR3 DNA sequence: TGTGCCAGCAACTCGTGGCGGGAGGCCCCCAATGAGCAGTTCTTC. Its translation is CASNSWREAPNEQFF.